These 18 T cell receptor beta chains originate from one sample sequenced in a study of OX40 agonist ivuxolimab in advanced cancers. Produced via immunoSEQ multiplex PCR; TCRdb's table is partial and in-frame only. The sample comprises about 79,000 clones, approximately 84% of which are singletons, and roughly 0.48% rests with the top ten. The sample was CD4+ or CD8+ T cells sorted from blood, taken in a trial of the OX40 agonist ivuxolimab. The receptors here all came from an adult with an advanced solid tumor such as melanoma, head and neck, liver or kidney cancer.

This chain uses TRBV21-1 with TRBJ1-3. TRBV21-1 is given as a pseudogene. This CDR3 region has 14 residues. CDR3 DNA sequence: TGTGCCAGCAGCAAAGTCACCTCTGGAAACACCATATATTTT. It is translated as CASSKVTSGNTIYF.

The chain links TRBV5-6 to TRBJ1-6; possibly TRBD1 for D (6 bases). The V gene lost 4 bases and the J gene lost 9 bases, with 14 bases spanning the gap. This CDR3 is built from 14 residues. The germline gives CDR1 SGHDT, CDR2 YYEEEE. The CDR3 here is CASSRTAGASPLHF. In nucleotides, the CDR3 is TGTGCCAGCAGCAGGACAGCCGGGGCTTCACCCCTCCACTTT. Full variable domain (outside the CDR3, taken from reference TRBV5-6 and TRBJ1-6): DAGVTQSPTHLIKTRGQQVTLRCSPKSGHDTVSWYQQALGQGPQFIFQYYEEEERQRGNFPDRFSGHQFPNYSSELNVNALLLGDSALYLCASSRTAGASPLHFGNGTRLTVT.

The J gene is TRBJ2-7, the V gene TRBV5-1; D remains ambiguous. Germline V CDR1 and CDR2: SGHRS, YFSETQ. The CDR3 is 14 residues long. The V end was cut by 0 bases, the J end by 2 bases, with 9 bases between. The CDR3 DNA reads as TGCGCCAGCAGCTTGGACCAGCCCGCCTACGAGCAGTACTTC. Its translation: CASSLDQPAYEQYF.

This chain's CDR3 is CASSLVGRFRGYEQYF. The CDR3 region has the DNA TGTGCCAGCAGCTTAGTCGGGCGGTTCAGGGGCTACGAGCAGTACTTC. The chain carries TRBV7-8 and TRBJ2-7, with a possible D match to TRBD1 (6 bases). Germline lookup yields CDR1 SGHVS and CDR2 FQNEAQ. The CDR3 runs to 16 residues. Trimming shortened V by 1 base and J by 3 bases, and 16 bases separated the two germline ends. Full variable domain (remainder filled in from reference TRBV7-8 and TRBJ2-7): GAGVSQSPRYKVAKRGQDVALRCDPISGHVSLFWYQQALGQGPEFLTYFQNEAQLDKSGLPSDRFFAERPEGSVSTLKIQRTQQEDSAVYLCASSLVGRFRGYEQYFGPGTRLTVT.

The chain carries TRBV28 and TRBJ1-2; a possible D gene is TRBD1 (6 bases). This CDR3 comprises 14 residues. CDR1 is MDHEN and CDR2 is SYDVKM in the germline V gene. Trimming took 2 bases from V and 4 from J, leaving 11 bases between them. The DNA for the CDR3 is TGTGCCAGCAGTTTACCCAAGGGGGGCTATGGCTACACCTTC. This sequence encodes CASSLPKGGYGYTF.

The CDR3 reads CSVETGGRSEAFF. CDR3 nucleotides: TGCAGCGTTGAAACAGGGGGCAGGAGTGAAGCTTTCTTT. This sequence joins TRBV29-1 and TRBJ1-1, with 9 bases identical to TRBD1. The CDR3 is 13 amino acids. J lost 7 bases, V lost 2 bases, and 5 bases had no gene match. The germline V gene has CDR1 SQVTM and CDR2 ANQGSEA.

J is TRBJ2-3 and V is TRBV4-3, with TRBD2 matching 8 bases. V shed 4 bases and J 5 bases; nucleotides not matched to a gene: 8. This CDR3 is built from 15 residues. Germline V gene lookup returns CDR1 LGHNA and CDR2 YSLEER. The chain's CDR3 is CASSPRGAGGDTQYF. Here the CDR3 DNA reads TGCGCCAGCAGCCCCCGGGGTGCGGGGGGAGATACGCAGTATTTT.

The gene calls are TRBV10-3 and TRBJ2-3, with TRBD2 matching 10 bases. Germline-derived CDR1 and CDR2 are ENHRY and SYGVKD. This CDR3 has 14 residues. Losses at the gene ends were 6 bases for V and 3 bases for J; bases not matched to a gene: 3. CDR3 nucleotide sequence: TGTGCCATCAGAACGGGACTAGCGACAGATACGCAGTATTTT. It encodes CAIRTGLATDTQYF.

A few counts support this clone. The V call is TRBV28, the J call TRBJ1-1; D perhaps matches TRBD1 (5 bases). The CDR3 sequence is 16 residues long. The germline gives CDR1 MDHEN, CDR2 SYDVKM. Trimming left V 6 bases short and J 2 bases short, with 19 bases between. In nucleotides, the CDR3 is TGTGCCAGCAGGAAGGGACGGGCCTTGTCAAACACTGAAGCTTTCTTT. Its protein is CASRKGRALSNTEAFF.

The CDR3 sequence is CATSRDPGTYNEQFF. In DNA, the CDR3 is TGTGCCACCAGCAGAGACCCCGGGACCTACAATGAGCAGTTCTTC. The chain joins TRBV15 to TRBJ2-1, with D tentatively TRBD2 (5 bases). CDR1 LNHNV and CDR2 YYDKDF come from the germline V gene (reference sequence). This CDR3 comprises 15 residues. The V end was cut by 0 bases, the J end by 2 bases, with 8 bases between. Using reference TRBV15 and TRBJ2-1 for the parts outside the CDR3, the full variable domain is DAMVIQNPRYQVTQFGKPVTLSCSQTLNHNVMYWYQQKSSQAPKLLFHYYDKDFNNEADTPDNFQSRRPNTSFCFLDIRSPGLGDTAMYLCATSRDPGTYNEQFFGPGTRLTVL.

Only a few counts were recorded for this clone. The V gene is TRBV5-5, the J gene TRBJ2-7, with a tentative D call TRBD2 (5 bases). Germline V gives CDR1 SGHKS, CDR2 YYEKEE (reference sequence). CDR3 size: 15 residues. V dropped 1 base and J dropped 5 bases, with 16 bases sitting between them. CDR3 protein: CASSLSRLAPHEQYF. CDR3 nucleotide sequence: TGTGCCAGCAGCTTGTCTCGGCTAGCTCCCCACGAGCAGTACTTC. The full variable domain, completed using reference TRBV5-5 and TRBJ2-7, is DAGVTQSPTHLIKTRGQQVTLRCSPISGHKSVSWYQQVLGQGPQFIFQYYEKEERGRGNFPDRFSARQFPNYSSELNVNALLLGDSALYLCASSLSRLAPHEQYFGPGTRLTVT.

The rearrangement links TRBV27 to TRBJ1-1; D remains unclear. Germline CDR1 reads MNHEY; CDR2 reads SMNVEV (reference sequence). This CDR3 is 13 amino acids long. Trimming took off 3 bases at V and 1 base at J, with 6 bases between the two ends. The CDR3 here is CASSFVQNTEAFF. CDR3 coding DNA: TGTGCCAGCAGTTTCGTGCAGAACACTGAAGCTTTCTTT.

The table lists this clone with a few counts. The rearrangement joins TRBV6-8 to TRBJ2-7, with D possibly TRBD1 on 6 matching bases. V lost 4 bases and J lost 0, with 16 bases in between. The germline gives CDR1 MNHGY, CDR2 SAAAGT. This CDR3 region has 16 residues. CDR3 bases: TGTGCCAGCAGTTTAATGTGGGGGCTCAGCTCCTACGAGCAGTACTTC. Residues: CASSLMWGLSSYEQYF.

The gene calls are TRBV7-9 and TRBJ1-2; D may be TRBD1 (6 bases). Germline V gene lookup returns CDR1 SEHNR and CDR2 FQNEAQ (reference sequence). CDR3 length equals 15 residues. V shed 2 bases and J shed 1 base, with 11 bases lying between them. DNA of the CDR3: TGTGCCAGCAGCTTACAGGGGATGATTAACTATGGCTACACCTTC. Translating gives CASSLQGMINYGYTF.

The chain is built from TRBV2 and TRBJ2-7; the match to TRBD2 covers 8 bases. The CDR3 spans 14 residues. In germline, CDR1 is SNHLY, CDR2 FYNNEI. V lost 7 bases, J lost 2 bases, and 7 bases stayed unmatched. CDR3 region: CASTPGGAAYEQYF. The DNA for the CDR3 is TGTGCCAGCACCCCGGGGGGGGCAGCCTACGAGCAGTACTTC.

J is TRBJ1-1 and V is TRBV18, with 7 bases identical to TRBD1. CDR1 is KGHSH, CDR2 LQKENI, per germline. The CDR3 sequence is 15 residues long. V lost 2 bases, J lost 1 base, and 4 bases stayed unmatched. The CDR3 sequence is CASSPFQGENTEAFF. The DNA of the CDR3 is TGTGCCAGCTCACCATTCCAGGGGGAGAACACTGAAGCTTTCTTT.

The rearrangement joins TRBV7-2 to TRBJ1-6, with D maybe TRBD1 (6 bases). Germline CDR1 SGHTA, CDR2 FQGNSA. Trimming pared 0 bases from V and 9 bases from J, leaving 18 bases between. The CDR3 covers 17 residues. The CDR3 DNA is TGTGCCAGCAGCTTAGCGTTGAGAACAGGGAACGCTTCACCCCTCCACTTT. It is translated as CASSLALRTGNASPLHF.

V gene TRBV30 combines with J gene TRBJ1-6, with D unresolved. Germline assignment: CDR1 GTSNPN and CDR2 SVGIG (reference sequence). This CDR3 is built from 14 residues. Trimming shortened V by 8 bases and J by 0 bases, and 11 bases separated the two germline ends. For the CDR3, the DNA is TGTGCCGGACGTCTCGGCTCCTATAATTCACCCCTCCACTTT. It yields the protein CAGRLGSYNSPLHF.